This T cell receptor beta chain was retrieved from a study of blood T cells in healthy people across ages. Points from the study as a whole: Age showed a roughly linear inverse relationship with TCR beta diversity per million T cells.

V gave up 5 bases and J gave up 5 bases; unmatched junction bases: 4. The V gene's germline CDR1 is SQVTM and CDR2 ANQGSEA. The CDR3 extends over 13 amino acids. Every sample had a minimum of 6 million PBMCs isolated. A J-beta primer mix and a sample-barcoded 5' primer were used in a second PCR of about 7 to 12 cycles. Tagging of each cDNA molecule was performed by a template-switch adaptor with 12 random nucleotides. One entry per CDR3 protein results from TCRdb running MiXCR on the 5' RACE reads. The profile shows hundreds of thousands of distinct CDR3 sequences, 48% of them singletons. Of note for this clonotype: Its cognate antigen is unknown.

What was sequenced was blood. The rearrangement uses TRBV29-1 and TRBJ1-4, with TRBD1 matching 8 bases. The TCR sequence derives from a man aged 25 to 40 in good health. CDR3 residues: CSVSNRGNEKLFF. The CDR3 DNA is TGCAGCGTTTCTAACAGGGGGAATGAAAAACTGTTTTTT.